The table lists the clone carrying this TCR beta chain with a few counts. Its matching antigen is unknown. These data come from a study of blood T cells in healthy people across ages. Approximately 9.4 milliliters was the volume of peripheral blood drawn from each donor. A J-beta primer mix and a sample-barcoded 5' primer were used in a second PCR of roughly 6 to 12 cycles. Every molecule of cDNA carried a tag from a template-switch adaptor with 12 random nucleotides. MiXCR, applied by TCRdb to the 5' RACE reads, yields one record per CDR3 protein. The sample includes around 1,000,000 distinct CDR3 sequences, more than 30% of them seen just once. Study conclusions and caveats: Researchers judged that diversity estimates from one million T cells fell short of true values. The study found more naive CD4+ cells and higher diversity in long-lived than aged donors.

The clonotype was recovered from a man in his late teens or twenties in good health. Specimen: blood.

The CDR3 bases are TGTGCCAGCTCACCAAGGCTAGCGGGGGTAGATGAGCAGTACTTC. Its protein is CASSPRLAGVDEQYF. V is TRBV18 and J is TRBJ2-7; 10 bases agree with TRBD2. The CDR3 runs to 15 residues. Germline CDR1 is KGHSH and CDR2 is LQKENI. Unmatched junction bases numbered 8, after V lost 2 bases and J lost 7 bases.